These T cell receptor beta chains were read from a single sample in a study of metastatic and nonmetastatic thyroid tumors. TCRdb used MiXCR to call clones anew from the PCR reads. This sample has 25,000 to 30,000 clones; around 25% occur once, and the top ten carry roughly 14%. The specimen was blood. These receptors all come from a female donor with papillary thyroid cancer or a benign thyroid nodule (not recorded which). Some clones in this sample may be carry-over from other donors' samples. Both conserved end residues are part of each CDR3. A D gene is named only where the DNA matches it firmly. Expanded clones are given a class, and other clones once, few, many or no size at all.

clone_size j_call cdr3_length v_call d_call cdr3_nt cdr3_aa
many TRBJ1-6 14 TRBV30 NA TGTGCCTGGAAGGGGAGCTCCTATAATTCACCCCTCCACTTT CAWKGSSYNSPLHF
few TRBJ2-7 13 TRBV28 NA TGTGCCACCTCCGGGGTATTAGTCTACGAGCAGTACTTC CATSGVLVYEQYF
NA TRBJ2-5 15 TRBV6-1 NA TGTGCCAGCAGTGAAGTACGGCCCGCCCAAGAGACCCAGTACTTC CASSEVRPAQETQYF
NA TRBJ2-7 15 TRBV7-2 TRBD1 TGTGCCAGCAGCGTGACAGGGAAGCAAGGGTACGAGCAGTACTTC CASSVTGKQGYEQYF
NA TRBJ2-1 14 TRBV6-1 TRBD1 TGTGCCAGCAGTGAAGGGACAGGGCACAATGAGCAGTTCTTC CASSEGTGHNEQFF
medium-sized TRBJ1-3 16 TRBV6-6 NA TGTGCCAGCAGTTACTCGCGCGGGCTTTCTGGAAACACCATATATTTT CASSYSRGLSGNTIYF
NA TRBJ2-2 16 TRBV11-3 TRBD2 TGTGCCAGCAGCCCTGGACTAGCGGGAGTCGCCGGGGAGCTGTTTTTT CASSPGLAGVAGELFF
NA TRBJ1-5 15 TRBV20-1 NA TGCAGTGCTAGATGGGGGTCCAGAAGCAATCAGCCCCAGCATTTT CSARWGSRSNQPQHF
NA TRBJ2-2 16 TRBV6-5 TRBD1 TGTGCCAGCAGCTTAAGACAGGGGGGAAACACCGGGGAGCTGTTTTTT CASSLRQGGNTGELFF
many TRBJ1-5 12 TRBV3-1 NA TGTGCCAGCAGCCACAGGGAGCAGCCCCAGCATTTT CASSHREQPQHF
medium-sized TRBJ2-7 16 TRBV5-8 NA TGTGCCAGCAGCCCCCCCAACGGCTCGAGCTCCTACGAGCAGTACTTC CASSPPNGSSSYEQYF
many TRBJ1-2 15 TRBV7-8 NA TGTGCCAGCAGCTTAAGGTGGGGGGGGCCCAGTGGCTACACCTTC CASSLRWGGPSGYTF
few TRBJ2-1 16 TRBV15 TRBD2 TGTGCCACCAGCCGACACGGGACTAGCGGGAGAAATGAGCAGTTCTTC CATSRHGTSGRNEQFF
few TRBJ2-1 12 TRBV19 NA TGTGCCAGTAGTATATTGGGAGTTGAGCAGTTCTTC CASSILGVEQFF
NA TRBJ1-6 16 TRBV4-1 NA TGCGCCAGCAGCCAAGCAGGCAGGGGACGGAATTCACCCCTCCACTTT CASSQAGRGRNSPLHF
medium-sized TRBJ1-2 14 TRBV6-1 NA TGTGCCAGCAGTGAAGAACTCAGAAACTATGGCTACACCTTC CASSEELRNYGYTF
NA TRBJ1-6 10 TRBV30 NA TGTGCCTGGATTGCTCTATCCCTCCACTTT CAWIALSLHF
NA TRBJ2-5 14 TRBV13 NA TGTGCCAGCAGCTTAGGTGGGAGCCGAGAGACCCAGTACTTC CASSLGGSRETQYF
few TRBJ1-3 11 TRBV6-5 NA TGTGCCAGCAGTTACGGAAACACCATATATTTT CASSYGNTIYF
many TRBJ2-7 15 TRBV4-1 TRBD1 TGCGCCAGCAGATCCGGACAGGGCAATACCTACGAGCAGTACTTC CASRSGQGNTYEQYF
NA TRBJ2-2 16 TRBV7-3 NA TGTGCCAGCAGCTTAAGGTCGGCACTGAACACCGGGGAGCTGTTTTTT CASSLRSALNTGELFF
many TRBJ2-7 13 TRBV19 NA TGTGCCAGTAGTATAGATGGGGACTACGAGCAGTACTTC CASSIDGDYEQYF
NA TRBJ2-1 14 TRBV19 NA TGTGCCAGTATCCTCGGACTTGTGAACAATGAGCAGTTCTTC CASILGLVNNEQFF
many TRBJ1-2 14 TRBV25-1 TRBD1 TGTGCCAGCAGGGAAGAGGGACAGGGTCAGGGCTACACCTTC CASREEGQGQGYTF
medium-sized TRBJ2-1 13 TRBV27 NA TGTGCCAGCAGTTTATACAGGGTCGATGAGCAGTTCTTC CASSLYRVDEQFF
NA TRBJ2-2 18 TRBV11-2 NA TGTGCCAGCAGCCTCTGGCAGTCGTGGTCAGCGAACACCGGGGAGCTGTTTTTT CASSLWQSWSANTGELFF
once TRBJ1-1 16 TRBV7-2 NA TGTGCCAGCAGCTTAGCGCTTCCCGGAAGAGCCACTGAAGCTTTCTTT CASSLALPGRATEAFF
many TRBJ2-1 15 TRBV24-1 TRBD2 TGTGCCACCGGTCAGAGCGGGAGAGGAGGCAATGAGCAGTTCTTC CATGQSGRGGNEQFF
many TRBJ2-7 18 TRBV20-1 TRBD2 TGCAGTGCTAGAGACGAACGGACTAGCGCCCTTTCCTCTTACGAGCAGTACTTC CSARDERTSALSSYEQYF
NA TRBJ2-3 16 TRBV14 TRBD2 TGTGCCAGCAGCCCCTCACTAGCGGGGGTCGGAGATACGCAGTATTTT CASSPSLAGVGDTQYF
NA TRBJ1-6 15 TRBV2 NA TGTGCCAGCAGTGATGTAGGGGTAGTAGGTTCACCCCTCCACTTT CASSDVGVVGSPLHF